These 25 T cell receptor beta chains were sequenced from one sample in a study of cytomegalovirus exposure and HLA in healthy donors. With 60 Vbeta and 13 Jbeta primers, the PCR was carried out. Profiling relied on immunoSEQ multiplex PCR, and the TCRdb table lists in-frame clones only, not all of them. The sample contains approximately 140,000 clones, roughly four fifths of which appear only once. Sequenced material: PBMCs. The receptor set was obtained from a young man in good health and CMV-seropositive.

The V and J genes are TRBV5-1 and TRBJ2-5, with 9 positions matching TRBD1. Germline loops: CDR1 SGHRS, CDR2 YFSETQ. With 7 bases clipped from V and 5 bases from J, the junction kept 9 bases outside the gene matches. This CDR3 has 14 amino acids. CDR3 residues: CASWTGERFETQYF. CDR3 nucleotide sequence: TGCGCCAGCTGGACAGGGGAGAGGTTCGAGACCCAGTACTTC. Using reference TRBV5-1 and TRBJ2-5 for the parts outside the CDR3, the full variable domain is KAGVTQTPRYLIKTRGQQVTLSCSPISGHRSVSWYQQTPGQGLQFLFEYFSETQRNKGNFPGRFSGRQFSNSRSEMNVSTLELGDSALYLCASWTGERFETQYFGPGTRLLVL.

This chain joins TRBV5-4 and TRBJ2-3; 7 nucleotides align to TRBD2. This CDR3 is 12 amino acids long. V lost 4 bases and J lost 6; bases outside the gene matches: 2. CDR1 and CDR2 from the germline V gene are SGHNT and YYREEE (reference sequence). The CDR3 DNA is TGTGCCAGCAGCGGACTAGACGATACGCAGTATTTT. Translated, it gives CASSGLDDTQYF.

The rearrangement joins TRBV28 to TRBJ1-1; D may be TRBD1 (6 bases). This CDR3 is built from 15 residues. Trimming cost V 5 bases and J 3 bases, with 16 bases left between them. The germline CDR1 and CDR2 sequences are MDHEN and SYDVKM. CDR3: CASSIPTGPDTEAFF. CDR3 nucleotide sequence: TGTGCCAGCAGTATACCAACAGGGCCCGACACTGAAGCTTTCTTT.

This clone has more than one count but fewer than ten. This chain links TRBV6-6 with TRBJ1-1, with D perhaps TRBD1 (6 bases). CDR1 is MNHNY and CDR2 is SVGAGI in the germline V gene (reference sequence). The CDR3 sequence is 14 residues long. V lost 6 bases and J lost 1, with 12 bases in between. The CDR3 coding sequence is TGTGCCAGCAGCCTTATGACAGGGAACACTGAAGCTTTCTTT. Translated, it gives CASSLMTGNTEAFF.

The chain carries TRBV5-1 and TRBJ2-7; a weak D match, TRBD2 (6 bases). This CDR3 comprises 15 residues. CDR1 SGHRS and CDR2 YFSETQ come from the germline V gene. Trimming shortened V by 7 bases and J by 3 bases, and 20 bases separated the two germline ends. The CDR3 coding sequence is TGCGCCAGCGGGACTGGGGGAGCCAACTTCTACGAGCAGTACTTC. Translation: CASGTGGANFYEQYF.

This clone has a handful of counts. The chain links TRBV11-1 to TRBJ2-1; 7 bases are a match to TRBD1. Germline trimming cut 0 bases from V and 0 bases from J; bases unmatched to any gene: 8. The CDR3 loop spans 18 amino acids. The V gene's germline CDR1 is SGHAT and CDR2 FQDESV (reference sequence). CDR3 sequence reads: CASSLAWQGESSYNEQFF. The DNA of the CDR3 is TGTGCCAGCAGCTTAGCGTGGCAGGGGGAAAGCTCCTACAATGAGCAGTTCTTC. Together with reference TRBV11-1 and TRBJ2-1, the CDR3 gives the full variable domain: EAEVAQSPRYKITEKSQAVAFWCDPISGHATLYWYRQILGQGPELLVQFQDESVVDDSQLPKDRFSAERLKGVDSTLKIQPAELGDSAMYLCASSLAWQGESSYNEQFFGPGTRLTVL.

This chain joins TRBV5-1 and TRBJ1-2, with D maybe TRBD1 (6 bases). CDR3 size: 14 residues. The V end lost 0 bases, the J end lost 8 bases, and 14 bases lay between the germline ends. Germline lookup yields CDR1 SGHRS and CDR2 YFSETQ. This CDR3 reads CASSLVAGASGYTF. CDR3 nucleotide sequence: TGCGCCAGCAGCTTGGTGGCAGGGGCCTCCGGCTACACCTTC.

V usage is TRBV27 and J usage is TRBJ2-1; 12 bases map to TRBD2. After removal of 10 bases from V and 3 bases from J, the junction contained 4 bases not matched to a gene. Germline V gene sequence: CDR1 MNHEY, CDR2 SMNVEV (reference sequence). The CDR3 is 14 amino acids. The CDR3: CATRLAGDYNEQFF. DNA of the CDR3: TGTGCCACCAGACTAGCGGGAGACTACAATGAGCAGTTCTTC.

The chain carries TRBV5-4 and TRBJ2-1; 14 bases match TRBD2. The ends lost 4 bases at V and 10 bases at J; junction bases unmatched: 10. The germline gives CDR1 SGHNT, CDR2 YYREEE (reference sequence). The CDR3 is 16 amino acids. The CDR3 sequence is CASSPPTSGRAKEQFF. The DNA of the CDR3 is TGTGCCAGCAGCCCACCGACTAGCGGGAGGGCTAAGGAGCAGTTCTTC.

The chain couples TRBV7-9 to TRBJ2-3; D perhaps matches TRBD1 (6 bases). The germline gives CDR1 SEHNR, CDR2 FQNEAQ (reference sequence). Trimming took off 3 bases at V and 4 bases at J, with 14 bases between the two ends. The CDR3 is 15 residues long. This chain's CDR3 is CASSFRDNRADTQYF. The CDR3 DNA sequence: TGTGCCAGCAGCTTCCGGGATAACAGGGCAGATACGCAGTATTTT.

The chain carries TRBV4-1 and TRBJ2-5; D remains ambiguous. The DNA end is more similar to TRBJ2-7, so the J call may be wrong. CDR1 and CDR2 (germline): MGHRA, YSYEKL. This CDR3 is built from 15 residues. This CDR3 reads CASSQENRIYYEQYF. CDR3 coding DNA: TGCGCCAGCAGCCAGGAGAATAGGATTTACTACGAGCAGTACTTC.

This sequence joins TRBV27 and TRBJ1-4, with 10 bases matching TRBD1. The CDR3 totals 17 residues. J was trimmed by 12 bases and V by 3 bases; bases with no gene match: 16. Germline-derived CDR1 and CDR2 are MNHEY and SMNVEV (reference sequence). CDR3 sequence reads: CASSFLGTGVPWGELFF. The CDR3 region has the DNA TGTGCCAGCAGTTTCTTGGGGACAGGGGTCCCTTGGGGAGAACTGTTTTTT.

The sample holds a few counts of this clone. V gene TRBV5-1 combines with J gene TRBJ1-1; 9 nucleotides agree with TRBD1. V dropped 5 bases and J dropped 0; count of bases not matched to a gene: 8. Looked up from germline, CDR1 is SGHRS and CDR2 is YFSETQ. The CDR3 extends over 16 amino acids. For the CDR3, the DNA is TGCGCCAGCAGGATGGACAGGGGACTTATGAACACTGAAGCTTTCTTT. The encoded protein is CASRMDRGLMNTEAFF.

The J gene is TRBJ2-1, the V gene TRBV10-1, with TRBD2 matching 13 bases. The germline V gene has CDR1 WNHNN and CDR2 SYGVQD (reference sequence). V lost 5 bases to trimming and J lost 5 bases; unmatched junction nucleotides: 9. The CDR3 is 17 amino acids. CDR3 amino acids: CASSLRLAGGTHNEQFF. CDR3 sequence (DNA): TGCGCCAGCAGTCTTAGACTAGCGGGAGGTACCCACAATGAGCAGTTCTTC.

This clone came up a few times. The rearrangement joins TRBV5-4 to TRBJ2-2; no clear D. There are 13 residues in the CDR3. The germline CDR1 and CDR2 sequences are SGHNT and YYREEE (reference sequence). Trimming pared 0 bases from V and 9 bases from J, leaving 9 bases between. This chain's CDR3 is CASSLAGRWELFF. CDR3 bases: TGTGCCAGCAGCTTGGCCGGTCGTTGGGAGCTGTTTTTT.

The chain has TRBV19 and TRBJ2-2, with TRBD2 matching over 12 bases. The ends lost 3 bases at V and 0 bases at J; junction bases unmatched: 8. From germline, CDR1 is LNHDA and CDR2 SQIVND (reference sequence). The CDR3 covers 19 residues. Here the CDR3 reads CASSIRGLAGNSNTGELFF. The CDR3 DNA reads as TGTGCCAGTAGTATCCGAGGACTAGCGGGAAACTCGAACACCGGGGAGCTGTTTTTT.

This chain links TRBV5-1 with TRBJ2-6, with D perhaps TRBD2 (5 bases). Germline CDR1 is SGHRS and CDR2 is YFSETQ. V lost 6 bases and J 4 bases, leaving 23 bases between the germline ends. The CDR3 runs 18 residues. Written as DNA, the CDR3 is TGCGCCAGCACCCCGGACGGGATACTCTCCTCCGGGGCCAACGTCCTGACTTTC. This encodes CASTPDGILSSGANVLTF.

The chain recombines TRBV27 with TRBJ1-1; a possible D gene is TRBD1 (5 bases). V was shortened by 6 bases and J by 5 bases, with 22 bases between the two germline ends. CDR3 length equals 16 residues. The germline V gene has CDR1 MNHEY and CDR2 SMNVEV (reference sequence). CDR3 region: CASSLVGGEHGTEAFF. CDR3 sequence (DNA): TGTGCCAGCAGCTTAGTGGGGGGGGAGCATGGGACTGAAGCTTTCTTT.

The rearrangement joins TRBV7-2 to TRBJ1-4; D remains ambiguous. The CDR3 has 14 residues. CDR1 is SGHTA, CDR2 FQGNSA, per germline. Trimming removed 1 base at V and 11 bases at J, with 14 bases between. The CDR3 reads CASSLGASSVKLFF. CDR3 coding DNA: TGTGCCAGCAGCTTAGGGGCGTCTTCTGTGAAACTGTTTTTT.

The J gene is TRBJ2-5, the V gene TRBV6-5; possibly TRBD1 for D (5 bases). CDR3 length: 13 amino acids. CDR1 is MNHEY, CDR2 SVGAGI, per germline. V lost 7 bases, J lost 5 bases, and 14 bases lay in between. The CDR3 is CASTLDMTETQYF. CDR3 bases: TGTGCCAGCACTTTGGACATGACCGAGACCCAGTACTTC.

The sample holds one count of this clone. The chain joins TRBV5-1 to TRBJ2-2; no reliable D call. Germline lookup yields CDR1 SGHRS and CDR2 YFSETQ. The V end lost 7 bases, the J end lost 5 bases, and 18 bases lay between the germline ends. The CDR3 is made up of 15 amino acids. CDR3 DNA: TGCGCCAGCTTCTTCGGCGGCAGCGAGACCGGGGAGCTGTTTTTT. The encoded protein is CASFFGGSETGELFF.

The genes are TRBV5-1 and TRBJ1-3, with D uncertain. CDR3 length: 13 residues. From germline, CDR1 is SGHRS and CDR2 YFSETQ. V was clipped by 3 bases and J by 0 bases, with 4 bases between them. Here the CDR3 reads CASSSVSGNTIYF. The CDR3 nucleotides are TGCGCCAGCAGCTCCGTCTCTGGAAACACCATATATTTT. The full variable domain, with the rest looked up from reference TRBV5-1 and TRBJ1-3, is KAGVTQTPRYLIKTRGQQVTLSCSPISGHRSVSWYQQTPGQGLQFLFEYFSETQRNKGNFPGRFSGRQFSNSRSEMNVSTLELGDSALYLCASSSVSGNTIYFGEGSWLTVV.

V is TRBV10-2 and J is TRBJ1-5; D not resolved. Trimming removed 4 bases from V and 0 bases from J, with 10 bases in between. The CDR3 is 15 amino acids. CDR1 and CDR2 (germline): WSHSY, SAAADI. The CDR3 bases are TGCGCCAGCAGTGGGGAGGTGAATAGCAATCAGCCCCAGCATTTT. It translates to CASSGEVNSNQPQHF.

The chain is built from TRBV5-6 and TRBJ2-5; TRBD1 matches at 8 bases. The CDR3 consists of 13 residues. Germline V gene data show CDR1 as SGHDT and CDR2 as YYEEEE. With 6 bases clipped from V and 3 bases from J, the junction kept 4 bases outside the gene matches. The CDR3 sequence: CASNLDREETQYF. DNA for the CDR3: TGTGCCAGCAACCTGGACAGGGAAGAGACCCAGTACTTC.

The chain uses TRBV7-2 and TRBJ2-7; 10 bases map to TRBD1. The CDR3 consists of 18 residues. Germline CDR1 SGHTA, CDR2 FQGNSA. V dropped 0 bases and J dropped 3; count of bases not matched to a gene: 11. DNA of the CDR3: TGTGCCAGCAGCTTAGCCCCCCACCGGGACAGGGGATTCTACGAGCAGTACTTC. This sequence encodes CASSLAPHRDRGFYEQYF.